The 19 T cell receptor beta chains below come from one sample, sequenced in a study of post-analysis software for immune sequencing data. Carried by the TCR beta cDNA libraries were unique molecular identifiers. Via MiXCR, TCRdb re-called the PCR reads, giving one row per CDR3 protein. The sample yields hundreds of thousands of distinct CDR3 sequences, 55% to 70% seen once. Study-wide points: In patients, roughly five TRBV segments were more frequent than in controls, with TRBV5-6, TRBV5-1 and TRBV20-1 among them.

Their specific antigens are unknown. Sequencing input: blood. The receptors were gathered from a girl aged 2 to 10 with multiple sclerosis.

This chain connects TRBV20-1 to TRBJ2-5, with D tentatively TRBD2 (5 bases). Germline V gene lookup returns CDR1 DFQATT and CDR2 SNEGSKA (reference sequence). The V and J ends lost 1 base and 2 bases respectively, with 8 bases between them. This CDR3 contains 13 residues. In DNA, the CDR3 is TGCAGTGCTAGAGTCCCGGGGCAAGAGACCCAGTACTTC. Translated: CSARVPGQETQYF.

This clonotype was observed a few times. The chain has TRBV29-1 and TRBJ2-3; possible D gene TRBD2, 5 bases. The CDR3 covers 12 residues. V gave up 0 bases and J gave up 6 bases, with 7 bases separating them. The V gene's germline CDR1 is SQVTM and CDR2 ANQGSEA. In nucleotides, the CDR3 is TGCAGCGTTGAAGAGGAGGAGGATACGCAGTATTTT. Protein sequence: CSVEEEEDTQYF.

This chain connects TRBV12-3 or TRBV12-4 to TRBJ2-3; 8 nucleotides line up with TRBD2. This CDR3 region has 16 residues. V shed 6 bases and J 7 bases; nucleotides not matched to a gene: 15. The CDR3 DNA reads TGTGCCAGCAGCCCAGACCGGGGGGGCCCCCCGCATACGCAGTATTTT. This translates into CASSPDRGGPPHTQYF.

This clonotype was detected once. The chain uses TRBV11-3 and TRBJ2-4, with D possibly being TRBD1 (6 bases). The J call is doubtful: the DNA matches TRBJ2-7 better. The germline V gene has CDR1 SGHNT and CDR2 YENEEA. The CDR3 is 14 residues long. CDR3 protein: CASSPADRSYEQYF. In DNA form, the CDR3 reads TGTGCCAGCAGCCCTGCGGACAGATCCTACGAGCAGTACTTC.

The rearrangement links TRBV20-1 to TRBJ2-1; 9 bases map to TRBD2. The CDR3 is 16 residues long. The J segment lost 1 base and the V segment lost 1 base, leaving 5 bases of the junction unmatched. Germline loops: CDR1 DFQATT, CDR2 SNEGSKA (reference sequence). The CDR3 is CSARGAGGKSYNEQFF. CDR3 sequence (DNA): TGCAGTGCTAGAGGGGCGGGAGGGAAGTCCTACAATGAGCAGTTCTTC.

CDR3 sequence reads: CASSLLAGDHTDTQYF. As DNA, the CDR3 is TGCGCCAGCAGCCTACTAGCGGGGGACCACACAGATACGCAGTATTTT. The chain carries TRBV5-1 and TRBJ2-3, with 11 bases matching TRBD2. This CDR3 region has 16 residues. CDR1 and CDR2 (germline): SGHRS, YFSETQ. V trimming: 4 bases; J trimming: 2 bases; junction bases outside the gene matches: 6.

V usage is TRBV10-3 and J usage is TRBJ1-2; 8 bases line up with TRBD1. With 3 bases clipped from V and 3 bases from J, the junction kept 12 bases outside the gene matches. Germline lookup yields CDR1 ENHRY and CDR2 SYGVKD. This CDR3 contains 17 residues. The CDR3 nucleotides read TGTGCCATCAGTGATTTAACCGCAGGGGGCGCTTACTATGGCTACACCTTC. Encoded protein: CAISDLTAGGAYYGYTF.

The CDR3 DNA reads TGTGCCAGCAGTGAAGCTTCACGGACACTCACAGATACGCAGTATTTT. This gives the protein CASSEASRTLTDTQYF. The gene calls are TRBV6-1 and TRBJ2-3; a possible D gene is TRBD1 (5 bases). The germline V gene encodes CDR1 MNHNS and CDR2 SASEGT. V lost 0 bases and J 2 bases, leaving 12 bases between the germline ends. The CDR3 is 16 residues long.

The chain links TRBV7-8 to TRBJ1-2; the D gene is possibly TRBD1 (5 bases). Germline V gene sequence: CDR1 SGHVS, CDR2 FQNEAQ. There are 13 residues in the CDR3. Between the trimmed V and J ends, which lost 1 base and 8 bases, there was a span of 11 bases. CDR3 in amino acids: CASSLGGIQGYTF. The CDR3 DNA reads TGTGCCAGCAGCTTAGGGGGGATTCAAGGCTACACCTTC.

The chain links TRBV28 to TRBJ2-1, with 8 bases identical to TRBD2. The CDR3 contains 15 residues. The V and J ends lost 4 bases and 6 bases, in that order; junction bases with no gene match: 8. The germline CDR1 and CDR2 sequences are MDHEN and SYDVKM. The CDR3 DNA sequence: TGTGCCAGCAGTTCGGCGGGACTAGAGACCAATGAGCAGTTCTTC. This sequence encodes CASSSAGLETNEQFF. The whole variable domain, filled in from reference TRBV28 and TRBJ2-1, reads DVKVTQSSRYLVKRTGEKVFLECVQDMDHENMFWYRQDPGLGLRLIYFSYDVKMKEKGDIPEGYSVSREKKERFSLILESASTNQTSMYLCASSSAGLETNEQFFGPGTRLTVL.

In its sample, this clonotype was seen a few times. The chain carries TRBV20-1 and TRBJ2-7; 9 nucleotides match TRBD1. This CDR3 has 12 residues. Germline V gives CDR1 DFQATT, CDR2 SNEGSKA (reference sequence). Here the CDR3 DNA reads TGCAGCAAAGCGGGACAGGGATACGAGCAGTACTTC. Translated: CSKAGQGYEQYF.

V gene TRBV7-9 combines with J gene TRBJ2-1, with 10 bases fitting TRBD1. J gave up 10 bases and V 2 bases, and 11 bases lay outside the gene matches. From germline, CDR1 is SEHNR and CDR2 FQNEAQ (reference sequence). The CDR3 sequence is 16 residues long. The CDR3 protein is CASSLYRDRGLLEQFF. The DNA for the CDR3 is TGTGCCAGCAGCTTATACCGGGACAGGGGCCTGCTCGAGCAGTTCTTC.

The rearrangement joins TRBV21-1 to TRBJ2-5. TRBV21-1 is annotated as a pseudogene. This CDR3 comprises 10 residues. CDR3 in DNA: TGTGCCAGCAGCCCAAAGGACCAGTACTTC. Its translation: CASSPKDQYF.

The rearrangement links TRBV6-2 or TRBV6-3 to TRBJ2-7; 8 bases align to TRBD1. The CDR3 covers 16 residues. The germline CDR1 and CDR2 sequences are MNHEY and SVGEGT. After removal of 6 bases from V and 2 bases from J, the junction contained 12 bases not matched to a gene. The CDR3 bases are TGTGCCAGCAGAGGACAGGGAGCGACCCCCGCCTACGAGCAGTACTTC. Translated: CASRGQGATPAYEQYF.

The chain combines TRBV12-3 or TRBV12-4 with TRBJ1-2; 8 nucleotides align to TRBD1. The trim removed 4 bases at V and 6 bases at J, leaving 7 bases unmatched. The CDR3 has 14 residues. In DNA, the CDR3 is TGTGCCAGCAGTTCAACGGACAGGGAAAATGGCTACACCTTC. This codes for CASSSTDRENGYTF.

This clonotype showed up just a few times. The rearrangement joins TRBV20-1 to TRBJ2-3, with 7 bases fitting TRBD1. The V gene's germline CDR1 is DFQATT and CDR2 SNEGSKA (reference sequence). This CDR3 region has 14 residues. The ends lost 1 base at V and 1 base at J; junction bases unmatched: 2. The CDR3 nucleotides are TGCAGTGCTAGAGTAGGGACAGGCACAGATACGCAGTATTTT. Amino acids: CSARVGTGTDTQYF.

This clonotype is a singleton in its sample. The chain links TRBV10-3 to TRBJ2-5; 8 bases are shared with TRBD1. Trimming removed 2 bases from V and 5 bases from J; junction bases left unmatched: 4. The length of the CDR3 is 14 residues. CDR1 and CDR2 from the germline V gene are ENHRY and SYGVKD. In DNA, the CDR3 is TGTGCCATCAGTGAGGGACAGGGCGGTGAGACCCAGTACTTC. The encoded protein is CAISEGQGGETQYF.

The chain links TRBV20-1 to TRBJ2-1; D is perhaps TRBD2 (5 bases). CDR1 DFQATT and CDR2 SNEGSKA come from the germline V gene (reference sequence). This CDR3 has 15 residues. Trimming removed 5 bases from V and 4 bases from J, with 18 bases in between. The CDR3 DNA follows: TGCAGTGCTCGGGCTGGACTTCTCCATTACAATGAGCAGTTCTTC. This sequence encodes CSARAGLLHYNEQFF.

The chain has TRBV29-1 and TRBJ1-2; D is unresolved. CDR3 size: 12 residues. Germline V CDR1 and CDR2: SQVTM, ANQGSEA. The germline V and J ends were trimmed by 6 bases and 10 bases, with 18 bases remaining between them. The CDR3 nucleotides are TGCAGCGTCGAATTTCCGGGTCTTAACTACACCTTC. It is translated as CSVEFPGLNYTF.